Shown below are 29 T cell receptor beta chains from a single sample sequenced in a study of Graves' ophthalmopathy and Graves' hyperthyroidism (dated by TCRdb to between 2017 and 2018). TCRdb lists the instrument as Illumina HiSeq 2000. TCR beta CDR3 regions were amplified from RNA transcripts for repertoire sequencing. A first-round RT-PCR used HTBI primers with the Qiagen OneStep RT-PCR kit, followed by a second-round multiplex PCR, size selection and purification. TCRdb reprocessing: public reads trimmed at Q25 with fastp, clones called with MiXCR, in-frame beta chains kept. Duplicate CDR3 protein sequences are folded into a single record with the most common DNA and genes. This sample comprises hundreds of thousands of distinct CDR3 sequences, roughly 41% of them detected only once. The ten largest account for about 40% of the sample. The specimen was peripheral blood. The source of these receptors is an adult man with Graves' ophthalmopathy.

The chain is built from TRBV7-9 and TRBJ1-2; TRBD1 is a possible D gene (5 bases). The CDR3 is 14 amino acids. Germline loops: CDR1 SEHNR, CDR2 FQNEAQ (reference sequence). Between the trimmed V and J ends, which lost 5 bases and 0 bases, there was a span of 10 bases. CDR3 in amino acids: CASSPRRANYGYTF. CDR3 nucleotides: TGTGCCAGCAGCCCACGCAGGGCTAACTATGGCTACACCTTC.

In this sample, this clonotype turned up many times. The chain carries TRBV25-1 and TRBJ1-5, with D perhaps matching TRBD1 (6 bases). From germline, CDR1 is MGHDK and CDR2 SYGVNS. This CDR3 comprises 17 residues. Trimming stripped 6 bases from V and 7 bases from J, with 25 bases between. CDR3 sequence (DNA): TGTGCCAGCAGCGGAATTCTAGGACAGAGGTTTCTCCAGCCCCAGCATTTT. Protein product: CASSGILGQRFLQPQHF.

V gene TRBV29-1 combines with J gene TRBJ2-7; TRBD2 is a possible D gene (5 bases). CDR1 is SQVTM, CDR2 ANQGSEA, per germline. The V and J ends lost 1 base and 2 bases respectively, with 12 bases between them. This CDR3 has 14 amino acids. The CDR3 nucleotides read TGCAGCGTTGAAGCGGCGGAGGAAACCTACGAGCAGTACTTC. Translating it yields CSVEAAEETYEQYF.

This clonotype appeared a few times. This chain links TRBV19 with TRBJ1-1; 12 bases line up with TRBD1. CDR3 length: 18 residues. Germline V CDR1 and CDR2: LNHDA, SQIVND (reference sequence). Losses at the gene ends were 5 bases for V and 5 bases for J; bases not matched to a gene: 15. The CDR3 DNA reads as TGTGCCAGTAGTCTAGGGTTACCCGGGACAGGGGGCAAGACTGAAGCTTTCTTT. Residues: CASSLGLPGTGGKTEAFF.

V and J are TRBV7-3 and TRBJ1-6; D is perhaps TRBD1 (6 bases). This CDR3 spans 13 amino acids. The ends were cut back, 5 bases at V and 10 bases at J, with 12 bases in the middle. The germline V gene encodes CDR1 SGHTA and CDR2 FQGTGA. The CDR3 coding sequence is TGTGCCAGCAGCGAGGACAGACAGTCACCCCTCCACTTT. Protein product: CASSEDRQSPLHF.

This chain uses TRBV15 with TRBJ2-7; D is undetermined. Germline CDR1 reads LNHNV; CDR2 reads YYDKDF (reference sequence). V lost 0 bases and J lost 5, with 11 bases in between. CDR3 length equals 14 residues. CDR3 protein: CATSRDLRNHEQYF. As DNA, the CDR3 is TGTGCCACCAGCAGAGATCTTCGGAACCACGAGCAGTACTTC.

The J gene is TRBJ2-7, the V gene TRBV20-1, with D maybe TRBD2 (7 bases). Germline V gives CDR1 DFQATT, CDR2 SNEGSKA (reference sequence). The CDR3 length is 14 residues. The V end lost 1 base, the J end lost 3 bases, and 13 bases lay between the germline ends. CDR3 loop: CSARGGGGDYEQYF. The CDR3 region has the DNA TGCAGTGCTAGAGGAGGGGGGGGAGACTACGAGCAGTACTTC.

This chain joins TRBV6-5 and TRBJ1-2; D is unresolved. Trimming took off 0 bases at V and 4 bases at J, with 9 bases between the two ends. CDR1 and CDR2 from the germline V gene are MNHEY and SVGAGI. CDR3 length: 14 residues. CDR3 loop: CASSYSLQFYGYTF. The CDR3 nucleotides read TGTGCCAGCAGTTACTCCCTTCAATTCTATGGCTACACCTTC.

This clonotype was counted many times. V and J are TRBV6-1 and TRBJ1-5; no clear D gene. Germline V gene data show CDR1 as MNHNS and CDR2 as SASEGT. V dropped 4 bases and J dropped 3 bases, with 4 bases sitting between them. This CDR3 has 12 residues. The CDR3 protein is CASSGYNQPQHF. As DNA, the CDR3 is TGTGCCAGCAGTGGGTACAATCAGCCCCAGCATTTT.

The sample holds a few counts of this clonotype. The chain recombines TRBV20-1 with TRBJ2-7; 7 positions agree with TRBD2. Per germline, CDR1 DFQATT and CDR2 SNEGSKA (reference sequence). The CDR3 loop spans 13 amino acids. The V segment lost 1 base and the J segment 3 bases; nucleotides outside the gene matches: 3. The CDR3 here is CSARVASGYEQYF. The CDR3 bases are TGCAGTGCTAGAGTCGCTAGCGGCTACGAGCAGTACTTC.

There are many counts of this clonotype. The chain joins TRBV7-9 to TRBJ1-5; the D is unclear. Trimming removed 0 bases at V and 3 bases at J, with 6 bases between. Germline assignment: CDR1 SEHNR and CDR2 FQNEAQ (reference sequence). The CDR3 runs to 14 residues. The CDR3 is CASSLAQINQPQHF. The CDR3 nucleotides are TGTGCCAGCAGCTTAGCCCAGATCAATCAGCCCCAGCATTTT.

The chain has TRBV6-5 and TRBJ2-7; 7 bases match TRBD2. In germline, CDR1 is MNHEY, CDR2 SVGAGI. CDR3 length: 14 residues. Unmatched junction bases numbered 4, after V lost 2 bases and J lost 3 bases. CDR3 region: CASSYAGVGYEQYF. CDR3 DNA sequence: TGTGCCAGCAGTTACGCGGGAGTGGGCTACGAGCAGTACTTC.

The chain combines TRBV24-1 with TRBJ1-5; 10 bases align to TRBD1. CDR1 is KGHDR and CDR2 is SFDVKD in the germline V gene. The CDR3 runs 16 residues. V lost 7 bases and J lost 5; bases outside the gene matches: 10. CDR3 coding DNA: TGTGCCACCAGCGGGGGAGCGGGGACAGGGGATCAGCCCCAGCATTTT. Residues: CATSGGAGTGDQPQHF.

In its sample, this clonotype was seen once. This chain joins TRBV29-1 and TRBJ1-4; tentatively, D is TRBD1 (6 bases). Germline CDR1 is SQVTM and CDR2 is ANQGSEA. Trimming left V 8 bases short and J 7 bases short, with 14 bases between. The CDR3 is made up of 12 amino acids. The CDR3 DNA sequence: TGCAGCTTCAGGGGAGCGGGTGAAAAACTGTTTTTT. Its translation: CSFRGAGEKLFF.

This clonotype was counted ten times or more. The CDR3 nucleotides read TGTGCCAGCAGCCCAGCAGGGGGAGGCTACACCTTC. It specifies CASSPAGGGYTF. The chain has TRBV5-8 and TRBJ1-2; 7 positions match TRBD1. Germline values: CDR1 SGHTS, CDR2 YDEGEE. This CDR3 has 12 amino acids. The trim removed 4 bases at V and 8 bases at J, leaving 5 bases unmatched.

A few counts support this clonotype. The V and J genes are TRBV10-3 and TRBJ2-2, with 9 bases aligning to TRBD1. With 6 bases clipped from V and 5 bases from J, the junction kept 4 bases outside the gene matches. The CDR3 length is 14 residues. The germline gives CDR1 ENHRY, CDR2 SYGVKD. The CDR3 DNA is TGTGCCATCAGATATGGACAGGGGACCGGGGAGCTGTTTTTT. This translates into CAIRYGQGTGELFF.

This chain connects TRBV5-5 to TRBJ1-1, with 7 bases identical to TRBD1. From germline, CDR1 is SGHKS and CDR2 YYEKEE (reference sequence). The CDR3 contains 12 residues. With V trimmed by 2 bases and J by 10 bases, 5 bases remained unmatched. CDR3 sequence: CASSFSTGTAFF. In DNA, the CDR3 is TGTGCCAGCAGCTTTTCGACAGGGACAGCTTTCTTT.

CDR3 nucleotides: TGTGCCAGCAGTTCGGGACAGGGTCCGGGAAAACTGTTTTTT. Protein sequence: CASSSGQGPGKLFF. The chain carries TRBV25-1 and TRBJ1-4; 9 nucleotides align to TRBD1. CDR3 length: 14 amino acids. After removal of 5 bases from V and 10 bases from J, the junction contained 8 bases not matched to a gene. Germline V gene data show CDR1 as MGHDK and CDR2 as SYGVNS. Filled out from reference TRBV25-1 and TRBJ1-4, the complete variable domain reads EADIYQTPRYLVIGTGKKITLECSQTMGHDKMYWYQQDPGMELHLIHYSYGVNSTEKGDLSSESTVSRIRTEHFPLTLESARPSHTSQYLCASSSGQGPGKLFFGSGTQLSVL.

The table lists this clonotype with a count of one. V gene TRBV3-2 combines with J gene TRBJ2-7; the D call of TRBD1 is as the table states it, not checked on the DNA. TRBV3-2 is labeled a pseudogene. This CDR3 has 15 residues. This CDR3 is CASSQGRQGTYEQYF. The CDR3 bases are TGTGCCAGCAGCCAAGGGCGACAGGGGACATACGAGCAGTACTTC.

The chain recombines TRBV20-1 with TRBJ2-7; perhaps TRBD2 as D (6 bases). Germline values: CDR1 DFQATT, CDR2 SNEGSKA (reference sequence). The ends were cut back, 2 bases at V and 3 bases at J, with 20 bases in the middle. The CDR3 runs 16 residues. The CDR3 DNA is TGCAGTGCTAGATCTCAAATTGGGGGGAGGAGCTACGAGCAGTACTTC. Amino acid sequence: CSARSQIGGRSYEQYF.

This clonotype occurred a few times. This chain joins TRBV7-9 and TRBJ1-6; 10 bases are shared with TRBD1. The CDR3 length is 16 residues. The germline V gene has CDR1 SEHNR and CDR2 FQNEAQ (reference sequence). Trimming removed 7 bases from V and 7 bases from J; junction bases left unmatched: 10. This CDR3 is CASNHGDRGKNSPLHF. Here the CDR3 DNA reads TGTGCCAGCAACCATGGGGACAGGGGAAAGAATTCACCCCTCCACTTT.

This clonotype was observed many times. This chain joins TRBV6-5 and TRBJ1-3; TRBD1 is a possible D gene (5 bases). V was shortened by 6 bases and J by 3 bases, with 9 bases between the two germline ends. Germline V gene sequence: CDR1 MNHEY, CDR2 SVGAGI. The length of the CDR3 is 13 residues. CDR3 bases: TGTGCCAGCAGAAGGGGCAGTGGAAACACCATATATTTT. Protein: CASRRGSGNTIYF.

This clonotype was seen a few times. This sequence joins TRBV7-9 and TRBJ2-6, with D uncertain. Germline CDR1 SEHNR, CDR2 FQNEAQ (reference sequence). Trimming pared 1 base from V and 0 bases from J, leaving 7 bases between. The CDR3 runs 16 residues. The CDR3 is CASSLVGYSGANVLTF. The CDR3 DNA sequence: TGTGCCAGCAGCTTAGTAGGATACTCTGGGGCCAACGTCCTGACTTTC.

In DNA form, the CDR3 reads TGTGCCAGCAGCCGAGGGGGGACCCCTAACACTGAAGCTTTCTTT. Protein: CASSRGGTPNTEAFF. This chain connects TRBV6-6 to TRBJ1-1; weak D call: TRBD1 (6 bases). Trimming removed 6 bases from V and 2 bases from J, with 16 bases in between. This CDR3 region has 15 residues. Germline V gene sequence: CDR1 MNHNY, CDR2 SVGAGI (reference sequence).

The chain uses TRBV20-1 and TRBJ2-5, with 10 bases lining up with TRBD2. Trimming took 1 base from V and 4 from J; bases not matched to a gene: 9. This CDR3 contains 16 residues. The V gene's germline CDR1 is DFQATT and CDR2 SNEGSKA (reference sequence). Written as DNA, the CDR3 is TGCAGTGCTAGAGTACTAGCGGGGAGCCGAAGAGAGACCCAGTACTTC. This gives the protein CSARVLAGSRRETQYF.

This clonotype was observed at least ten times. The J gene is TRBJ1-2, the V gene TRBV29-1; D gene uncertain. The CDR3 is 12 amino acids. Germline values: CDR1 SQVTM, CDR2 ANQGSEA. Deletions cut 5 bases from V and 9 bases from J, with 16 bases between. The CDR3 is CSVQTDAGRYTF. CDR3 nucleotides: TGCAGCGTTCAGACGGATGCTGGTCGCTACACCTTC.

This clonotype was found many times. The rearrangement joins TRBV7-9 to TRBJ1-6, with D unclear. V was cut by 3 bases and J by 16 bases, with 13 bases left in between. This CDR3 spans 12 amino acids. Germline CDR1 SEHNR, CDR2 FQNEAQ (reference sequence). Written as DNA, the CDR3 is TGTGCCAGCAGCTTTGGATACCGTTCGCTCCACTTT. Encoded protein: CASSFGYRSLHF. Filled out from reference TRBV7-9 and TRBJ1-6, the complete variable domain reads DTGVSQNPRHKITKRGQNVTFRCDPISEHNRLYWYRQTLGQGPEFLTYFQNEAQLEKSRLLSDRFSAERPKGSFSTLEIQRTEQGDSAMYLCASSFGYRSLHFGNGTRLTVT.

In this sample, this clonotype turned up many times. The DNA of the CDR3 is TGTGCCAGCAGCGCCTCACCCATGAGCGAGCAGTACTTC. Residues: CASSASPMSEQYF. V usage is TRBV9 and J usage is TRBJ2-7; D is undetermined. The germline gives CDR1 SGDLS, CDR2 YYNGEE. CDR3 length: 13 residues. The V end lost 3 bases, the J end lost 6 bases, and 13 bases lay between the germline ends.

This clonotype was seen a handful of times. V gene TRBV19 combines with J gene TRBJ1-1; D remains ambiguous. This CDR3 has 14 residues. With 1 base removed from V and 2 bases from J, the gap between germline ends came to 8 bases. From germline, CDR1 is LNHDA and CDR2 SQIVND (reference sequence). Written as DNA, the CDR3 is TGTGCCAGTAGTATAGTACCCCGAAACACTGAAGCTTTCTTT. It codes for CASSIVPRNTEAFF.